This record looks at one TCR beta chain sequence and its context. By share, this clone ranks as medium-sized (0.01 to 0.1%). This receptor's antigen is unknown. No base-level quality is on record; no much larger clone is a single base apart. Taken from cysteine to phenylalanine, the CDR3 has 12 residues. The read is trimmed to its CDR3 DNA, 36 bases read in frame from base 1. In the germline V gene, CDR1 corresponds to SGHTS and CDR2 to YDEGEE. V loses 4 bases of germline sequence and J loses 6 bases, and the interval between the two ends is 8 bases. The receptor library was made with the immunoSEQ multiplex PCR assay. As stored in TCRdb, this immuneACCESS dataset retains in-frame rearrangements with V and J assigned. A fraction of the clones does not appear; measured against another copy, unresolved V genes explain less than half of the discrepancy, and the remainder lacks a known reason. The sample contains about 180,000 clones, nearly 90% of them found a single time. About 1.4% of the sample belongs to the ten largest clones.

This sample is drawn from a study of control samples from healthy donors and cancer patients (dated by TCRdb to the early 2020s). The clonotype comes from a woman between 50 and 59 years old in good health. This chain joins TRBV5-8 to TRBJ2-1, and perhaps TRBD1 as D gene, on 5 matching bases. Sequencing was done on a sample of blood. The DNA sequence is TGTGCCAGCAGCCGAACAGGCAATGAGCAGTTCTTC. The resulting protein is CASSRTGNEQFF.